Listed here are 25 T cell receptor beta chains from one sample, sequenced in a study of T cells in Graves' hyperthyroidism and ophthalmopathy. Researchers took RNA transcripts and amplified the TCR beta CDR3 regions from them. The TCR CDR3 was amplified in a first-round RT-PCR using the HTBI primer set. TCRdb re-analysed the multiplex PCR reads in MiXCR, keeping a single row per CDR3 protein. The sample gives hundreds of thousands of distinct CDR3 sequences, 46% of which show up once; approximately 8.2% is in the top ten. Sequencing was carried out using peripheral blood or thyroid tissue (not recorded which). These receptors all come from a young woman with Graves' hyperthyroidism.

The V and J genes are TRBV20-1 and TRBJ1-5; unclear D gene. This CDR3 is built from 14 residues. Germline-derived CDR1 and CDR2 are DFQATT and SNEGSKA (reference sequence). The V gene lost 0 bases and the J gene lost 2 bases, with 8 bases spanning the gap. The CDR3 region is CSARDRLRNQPQHF. The DNA of the CDR3 is TGCAGTGCTAGAGATCGTTTGCGCAATCAGCCCCAGCATTTT.

The gene calls are TRBV5-1 and TRBJ2-7; D is unclear. The DNA end is a closer match to TRBJ2-1, so the J assignment may be wrong. The CDR3 consists of 13 residues. Germline-derived CDR1 and CDR2 are SGHRS and YFSETQ. CDR3 in amino acids: CASSLAPSSEQFF. In nucleotides, the CDR3 is TGCGCCAGCAGCTTGGCACCATCGAGTGAGCAGTTCTTC.

V and J are TRBV29-1 and TRBJ2-7, with D unclear. CDR3 length: 12 residues. V was clipped by 2 bases and J by 2 bases, with 7 bases between them. Germline V gives CDR1 SQVTM, CDR2 ANQGSEA. CDR3 in DNA: TGCAGCGTTGAACAGTCCACCTACGAGCAGTACTTC. Translated: CSVEQSTYEQYF.

This rearrangement joins TRBV10-3 to TRBJ1-2; possibly TRBD1 for D (5 bases). The germline V gene encodes CDR1 ENHRY and CDR2 SYGVKD. The CDR3 sequence is 12 residues long. Trimming stripped 10 bases from V and 6 bases from J, with 15 bases between. CDR3 DNA: TGTGCCAGCGCCGAGGGGCTTGATGGCTACACCTTC. This gives the protein CASAEGLDGYTF.

The rearrangement links TRBV7-6 to TRBJ1-1; the D gene is possibly TRBD1 (6 bases). The ends were cut back, 4 bases at V and 12 bases at J, with 18 bases in the middle. Germline values: CDR1 SGHVS, CDR2 FNYEAQ. This CDR3 comprises 13 residues. The CDR3 DNA reads TGTGCCAGCAGCTGGACAGAGGCCGAGCTTACTTTCTTT. Encoded protein: CASSWTEAELTFF. Based on the CDR3 plus reference TRBV7-6 and TRBJ1-1, the full variable domain is GAGVSQSPRYKVTKRGQDVALRCDPISGHVSLYWYRQALGQGPEFLTYFNYEAQQDKSGLPNDRFSAERPEGSISTLTIQRTEQRDSAMYRCASSWTEAELTFFGQGTRLTVV.

At least ten counts were recorded for this clonotype. A junction boundary mismatches the germline segment, possibly from a read error. The chain couples TRBV10-3 to TRBJ1-6; no reliable D call. This CDR3 comprises 15 residues. Germline V gene data show CDR1 as ENHRY and CDR2 as SYGVKD. The CDR3 nucleotides are TGTGCCAGCAGTGCCGGAAATCGGGGTTATTCACCCCTCCACTTT. Translated: CASSAGNRGYSPLHF.

The V and J genes are TRBV14 and TRBJ1-2; D gene unclear. The CDR3 is 13 amino acids. V was shortened by 0 bases and J by 4 bases, with 6 bases between the two germline ends. Germline V CDR1 and CDR2: SGHDN, FVKESK. This CDR3 is CASSQDYLYGYTF. CDR3 sequence (DNA): TGTGCCAGCAGCCAAGATTACCTCTATGGCTACACCTTC. The variable domain in full, with the rest retrieved from reference TRBV14 and TRBJ1-2, is EAGVTQFPSHSVIEKGQTVTLRCDPISGHDNLYWYRRVMGKEIKFLLHFVKESKQDESGMPNNRFLAERTGGTYSTLKVQPAELEDSGVYFCASSQDYLYGYTFGSGTRLTVV.

The rearrangement joins TRBV19 to TRBJ2-2; TRBD2 might be the D (5 bases). The germline CDR1 and CDR2 sequences are LNHDA and SQIVND (reference sequence). The germline V and J ends were trimmed by 4 bases and 5 bases, with 11 bases remaining between them. CDR3 length: 14 residues. CDR3 nucleotides: TGTGCCAGTAGTAACTTCTGGAGGACCGGGGAGCTGTTTTTT. This encodes CASSNFWRTGELFF.

This clonotype was seen a handful of times. The CDR3 protein is CSVESDGTEQYF. The CDR3 region has the DNA TGCAGCGTTGAATCAGACGGCACCGAGCAGTACTTC. J is TRBJ2-7 and V is TRBV29-1; D ambiguous. CDR3 length: 12 residues. The V end lost 2 bases, the J end lost 6 bases, and 11 bases lay between the germline ends. The V gene's germline CDR1 is SQVTM and CDR2 ANQGSEA.

The CDR3 coding sequence is TGTGCCAGCAGCTTGTACCAGGGTGGGTCACCCCTCCACTTT. Translated, it gives CASSLYQGGSPLHF. V gene TRBV2 combines with J gene TRBJ1-6, with a possible D match to TRBD1 (5 bases). The CDR3 is made up of 14 amino acids. Germline CDR1 and CDR2: SNHLY and FYNNEI. Trimming shortened V by 6 bases and J by 10 bases, and 16 bases separated the two germline ends.

J is TRBJ2-5 and V is TRBV9, with TRBD2 as a possible D gene (7 bases). There are 13 residues in the CDR3. The germline V gene encodes CDR1 SGDLS and CDR2 YYNGEE. V was trimmed by 4 bases and J by 5 bases, leaving 12 bases between them. CDR3 in DNA: TGTGCCAGCAGCACAGAGGGGGGGGAGACCCAGTACTTC. Its protein product is CASSTEGGETQYF.

This clonotype was seen a handful of times. V is TRBV11-2 and J is TRBJ2-7, with D possibly TRBD1 on 6 matching bases. V lost 1 base, J lost 6 bases, and 13 bases lay in between. CDR1 and CDR2 (germline): SGHAT, FQNNGV. There are 14 residues in the CDR3. CDR3 in amino acids: CASSLVSQGSEQYF. CDR3 bases: TGTGCCAGCAGCTTAGTGAGCCAGGGGAGCGAGCAGTACTTC.

This clonotype was seen repeatedly, ten times or more. This chain links TRBV7-9 with TRBJ1-2; the D is unclear. Trimming removed 7 bases from V and 4 bases from J, with 10 bases in between. Germline V CDR1 and CDR2: SEHNR, FQNEAQ (reference sequence). CDR3 length: 12 residues. CDR3 nucleotide sequence: TGTGCCAGCAACGAGGACGGCTATGGCTACACCTTC. Its translation is CASNEDGYGYTF.

The chain is built from TRBV10-3 and TRBJ1-6, with unresolved D. Germline V gene lookup returns CDR1 ENHRY and CDR2 SYGVKD. With 2 bases removed from V and 9 bases from J, the gap between germline ends came to 11 bases. The CDR3 runs 14 residues. The CDR3 is CAISEKGGSSPLHF. CDR3 coding DNA: TGTGCCATCAGTGAGAAGGGCGGGAGTTCACCCCTCCACTTT.

This clonotype was recorded at least ten times. This chain links TRBV24-1 with TRBJ2-5; possibly TRBD1 or TRBD2 for D (5 bases each). The germline CDR1 and CDR2 sequences are KGHDR and SFDVKD. The CDR3 totals 12 residues. V lost 3 bases, J lost 13 bases, and 14 bases lay in between. CDR3 region: CATSDPGTTVYF. DNA of the CDR3: TGTGCCACCAGTGATCCCGGGACGACTGTGTACTTC.

This clonotype was found many times. The chain recombines TRBV2 with TRBJ1-6; D remains ambiguous. Germline assignment: CDR1 SNHLY and CDR2 FYNNEI. This CDR3 is built from 14 residues. The V and J ends lost 6 bases and 7 bases respectively, with 13 bases between them. CDR3 in amino acids: CASSPRHANSPLHF. In DNA form, the CDR3 reads TGTGCCAGCAGCCCTCGACATGCGAATTCACCCCTCCACTTT.

The J gene is TRBJ1-1, the V gene TRBV20-1; maybe TRBD1 (5 bases). The CDR3 contains 15 residues. The V gene lost 1 base and the J gene lost 4 bases, with 16 bases spanning the gap. Germline V gives CDR1 DFQATT, CDR2 SNEGSKA (reference sequence). The CDR3 region is CSARGTIGTVTEAFF. CDR3 nucleotide sequence: TGCAGTGCTAGAGGGACGATCGGGACGGTCACTGAAGCTTTCTTT.

The table lists this clonotype with many counts. The gene calls are TRBV2 and TRBJ2-5; D is uncertain. The CDR3 loop spans 13 amino acids. The germline V gene encodes CDR1 SNHLY and CDR2 FYNNEI. Trimming took off 3 bases at V and 0 bases at J, with 5 bases between the two ends. CDR3 sequence reads: CASSDRHQETQYF. The CDR3 DNA follows: TGTGCCAGCAGTGACCGACACCAAGAGACCCAGTACTTC. The variable domain in full, with the rest retrieved from reference TRBV2 and TRBJ2-5, is EPEVTQTPSHQVTQMGQEVILRCVPISNHLYFYWYRQILGQKVEFLVSFYNNEISEKSEIFDDQFSVERPDGSNFTLKIRSTKLEDSAMYFCASSDRHQETQYFGPGTRLLVL.

In its sample, this clonotype was seen many times. The gene calls are TRBV5-1 and TRBJ2-7, with 7 bases identical to TRBD1. V lost 3 bases to trimming and J lost 0 bases; unmatched junction nucleotides: 3. Germline V CDR1 and CDR2: SGHRS, YFSETQ. The CDR3 has 14 residues. The CDR3 loop is CASSSTGRSYEQYF. CDR3 DNA: TGCGCCAGCAGCTCGACAGGGCGCTCCTACGAGCAGTACTTC.

The CDR3 DNA reads TGTGCCATCGCAGGGCTTCATTCACCCCTCCACTTT. It specifies CAIAGLHSPLHF. The chain has TRBV10-3 and TRBJ1-6; D is perhaps TRBD1 (5 bases). The CDR3 is 12 amino acids. Deletions cut 8 bases from V and 8 bases from J, with 10 bases between. From germline, CDR1 is ENHRY and CDR2 SYGVKD.

This clonotype has at least ten counts. The genes are TRBV10-3 and TRBJ1-1; D uncertain. There are 13 residues in the CDR3. Per germline, CDR1 ENHRY and CDR2 SYGVKD. V was cut by 7 bases and J by 0 bases, with 9 bases left in between. CDR3 DNA: TGTGCCATCAATCATTTTTTGAACACTGAAGCTTTCTTT. As protein: CAINHFLNTEAFF.

This clonotype was seen a single time. The chain combines TRBV24-1 with TRBJ2-7; 14 bases map to TRBD2. The CDR3 sequence is 17 residues long. Germline V gene lookup returns CDR1 KGHDR and CDR2 SFDVKD. Trimming at V came to 2 bases and at J to 6 bases, leaving 8 bases not matched to a gene. DNA for the CDR3: TGTGCCACCAGTGATTCCCAGGGGACTAGCGGGAGTCTCGAGCAGTACTTC. Protein product: CATSDSQGTSGSLEQYF.

This clonotype has a count of ten or more. V and J are TRBV29-1 and TRBJ2-7, with D tentatively TRBD1 (6 bases). CDR3 length: 11 residues. The germline gives CDR1 SQVTM, CDR2 ANQGSEA. Trimming removed 7 bases from V and 6 bases from J, with 13 bases in between. For the CDR3, the DNA is TGCAGCGCAACAGGGTCGCGCGAGCAGTACTTC. This codes for CSATGSREQYF.

The chain carries TRBV29-1 and TRBJ1-1; a possible D gene is TRBD1 (6 bases). V was trimmed by 1 base and J by 5 bases, leaving 14 bases between them. Looked up from germline, CDR1 is SQVTM and CDR2 is ANQGSEA. The CDR3 is made up of 14 amino acids. CDR3 sequence reads: CSVEGRGRETEAFF. CDR3 DNA sequence: TGCAGCGTTGAAGGGAGGGGGAGGGAGACTGAAGCTTTCTTT.

This clonotype was counted many times. CDR3 nucleotide sequence: TGTGCCAGTAGTATAGGGAGTCAGCCCCAGCATTTT. It codes for CASSIGSQPQHF. The chain is built from TRBV19 and TRBJ1-5, with no clear D. This CDR3 contains 12 residues. Between the trimmed V and J ends, which lost 1 base and 6 bases, there was a span of 4 bases. Germline V CDR1 and CDR2: LNHDA, SQIVND (reference sequence).